This is a list of T cell receptor beta chains from one sample in a study of Ad26.COV2.S vaccination and SARS-CoV-2 variants. TCRdb's table, derived via immunoSEQ multiplex PCR, lists solely in-frame clones and lacks some. The table records about 680,000 clones, roughly 90% of them present only once. The sample was peripheral blood, taken in a trial of Ad26.COV2.S vaccine versus placebo. The origin of the receptors is a person aged 18 to 65 who received the Ad26.COV2.S COVID-19 vaccine or a placebo. Each CDR3 is given with its conserved first and last residue. A clone size is listed for some rows: how often the clone was seen (once, few, many), or a class if it is expanded.

clone_size: NA
v_call: TRBV4-1
cdr3_aa: CASSQDRGAYEQYF

clone_size: NA
v_call: TRBV7-2
cdr3_aa: CASRSLSGEQYF

clone_size: NA
v_call: TRBV5-8
cdr3_aa: CASSLWQSNTGELFF

clone_size: NA
v_call: TRBV30
cdr3_aa: CAWSVQTGNSPLHF

clone_size: once
v_call: TRBV3-1/TRBV3-2
cdr3_aa: CASSQGVARDGETQYF

clone_size: NA
v_call: TRBV18
cdr3_aa: CASSPRAGPNTGELFF

clone_size: NA
v_call: TRBV18
cdr3_aa: CASSPGQPSSGARAQYF

clone_size: NA
v_call: TRBV5-1
cdr3_aa: CASSLAHKTSQETQYF

clone_size: NA
v_call: TRBV23-1
cdr3_aa: CASSQLKAEQFF

clone_size: few
v_call: TRBV15
cdr3_aa: CATSRVGRLNSPLHF

clone_size: NA
v_call: TRBV24-1
cdr3_aa: CATSDPGTARDQPQHF